These 7 T cell receptor beta chains originate from one sample sequenced in a study of T cell repertoires in aging, cancer and after chemotherapy. Peripheral blood genomic DNA, not sorted cells or RNA, was the template. TRB rearrangements spanning V, D and J were amplified using mixed TRB-A/B primers. TCRdb itself ran the multiplex PCR reads through MiXCR, one entry per CDR3 protein. The sample shows roughly 1,800 distinct CDR3 sequences, roughly 16% of them seen only once. Material for sequencing was blood. Receptor source: a human donor with a solid tumor.

In its sample, this clonotype is medium-sized. The V gene is TRBV5-4, the J gene TRBJ2-5, with 12 nucleotides matching TRBD2. The CDR3 totals 15 residues. The V gene end was trimmed by 2 bases and the J gene end by 5 bases; junction bases not matched to a gene: 4. CDR1 is SGHNT and CDR2 is YYREEE in the germline V gene (reference sequence). CDR3 nucleotides: TGTGCCAGCAGCTTACCGACTAGCGGGAGTGAGACCCAGTACTTC. Its protein is CASSLPTSGSETQYF.

By share, this clonotype ranks as medium-sized. The chain employs TRBV6-2 or TRBV6-3 and TRBJ1-1, with no clear D. V was pared by 2 bases and J by 2 bases, with 6 bases between. Germline CDR1 MNHEY, CDR2 SVGEGT. The CDR3 runs 13 residues. DNA of the CDR3: TGTGCCAGCAGTTACGGAGGTAACACTGAAGCTTTCTTT. This sequence encodes CASSYGGNTEAFF.

Details on this clonotype: A much more abundant neighbour one base away suggests this may be a read error. The chain employs TRBV12-3 or TRBV12-4 and TRBJ2-2; no clear D gene. The CDR3 is 12 residues long. V was cut by 2 bases and J by 10 bases, with 8 bases left in between. The CDR3 nucleotides are TGTGCCAGCAGTTTAAGGGCCGAGGAGCTGTTTTTT. Its protein is CASSLRAEELFF.

The rearrangement uses TRBV7-6 and TRBJ2-3; 9 positions agree with TRBD2. Germline assignment: CDR1 SGHVS and CDR2 FNYEAQ. V lost 6 bases to trimming and J lost 3 bases; unmatched junction nucleotides: 10. CDR3 size: 16 residues. This chain's CDR3 is CASSEASGTGTDTQYF. In nucleotides, the CDR3 is TGTGCCAGCAGTGAGGCTAGCGGGACGGGGACAGATACGCAGTATTTT. Filled out from reference TRBV7-6 and TRBJ2-3, the complete variable domain reads GAGVSQSPRYKVTKRGQDVALRCDPISGHVSLYWYRQALGQGPEFLTYFNYEAQQDKSGLPNDRFSAERPEGSISTLTIQRTEQRDSAMYRCASSEASGTGTDTQYFGPGTRLTVL.

Only a few counts were recorded for this clonotype. The chain recombines TRBV5-1 with TRBJ1-2; the match to TRBD1 covers 11 bases. The CDR3 totals 15 residues. V was pared by 4 bases and J by 8 bases, with 10 bases of the junction left unmatched. Germline V gene data show CDR1 as SGHRS and CDR2 as YFSETQ. DNA for the CDR3: TGCGCCAGCAGCGTCCGCGGACAGGGGGCGCGAGGCTACACCTTC. It encodes CASSVRGQGARGYTF. Using reference TRBV5-1 and TRBJ1-2 for the parts outside the CDR3, the full variable domain is KAGVTQTPRYLIKTRGQQVTLSCSPISGHRSVSWYQQTPGQGLQFLFEYFSETQRNKGNFPGRFSGRQFSNSRSEMNVSTLELGDSALYLCASSVRGQGARGYTFGSGTRLTVV.

This clonotype is judged medium-sized. The V and J genes are TRBV12-3 or TRBV12-4 and TRBJ2-5; D not certain. With 1 base removed from V and 7 bases from J, the gap between germline ends came to 10 bases. This CDR3 region has 13 residues. CDR3 in amino acids: CASSLGVIVTQYF. CDR3 coding DNA: TGTGCCAGCAGTTTAGGGGTTATTGTGACCCAGTACTTC.

This clonotype qualifies as medium-sized. The chain is built from TRBV4-3 and TRBJ1-4; unclear D gene. Germline CDR1 reads LGHNA; CDR2 reads YSLEER. The CDR3 has 15 amino acids. Trimming took off 4 bases at V and 0 bases at J, with 9 bases between the two ends. Here the CDR3 reads CASSPTFATNEKLFF. CDR3 nucleotide sequence: TGCGCCAGCAGCCCGACCTTTGCAACTAATGAAAAACTGTTTTTT.